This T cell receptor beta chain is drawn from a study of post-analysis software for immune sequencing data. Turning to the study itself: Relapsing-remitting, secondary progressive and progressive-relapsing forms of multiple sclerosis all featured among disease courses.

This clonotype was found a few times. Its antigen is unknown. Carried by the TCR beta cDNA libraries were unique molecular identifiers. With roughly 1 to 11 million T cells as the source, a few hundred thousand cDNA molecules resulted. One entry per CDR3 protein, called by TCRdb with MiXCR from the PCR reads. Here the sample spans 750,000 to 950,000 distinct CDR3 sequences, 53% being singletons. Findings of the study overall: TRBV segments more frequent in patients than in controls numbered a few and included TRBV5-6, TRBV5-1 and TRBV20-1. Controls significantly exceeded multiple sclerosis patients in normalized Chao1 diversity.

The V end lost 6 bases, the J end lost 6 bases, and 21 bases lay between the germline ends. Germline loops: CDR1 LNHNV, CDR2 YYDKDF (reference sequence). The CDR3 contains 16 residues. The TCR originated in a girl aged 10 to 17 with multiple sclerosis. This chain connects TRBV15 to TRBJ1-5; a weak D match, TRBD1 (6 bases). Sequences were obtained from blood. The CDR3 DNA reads TGTGCCACCAGGGGCTCGGGGGCAGGTAAACTTCAGCCCCAGCATTTT. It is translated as CATRGSGAGKLQPQHF. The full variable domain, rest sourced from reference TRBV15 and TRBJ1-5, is DAMVIQNPRYQVTQFGKPVTLSCSQTLNHNVMYWYQQKSSQAPKLLFHYYDKDFNNEADTPDNFQSRRPNTSFCFLDIRSPGLGDTAMYLCATRGSGAGKLQPQHFGDGTRLSIL.